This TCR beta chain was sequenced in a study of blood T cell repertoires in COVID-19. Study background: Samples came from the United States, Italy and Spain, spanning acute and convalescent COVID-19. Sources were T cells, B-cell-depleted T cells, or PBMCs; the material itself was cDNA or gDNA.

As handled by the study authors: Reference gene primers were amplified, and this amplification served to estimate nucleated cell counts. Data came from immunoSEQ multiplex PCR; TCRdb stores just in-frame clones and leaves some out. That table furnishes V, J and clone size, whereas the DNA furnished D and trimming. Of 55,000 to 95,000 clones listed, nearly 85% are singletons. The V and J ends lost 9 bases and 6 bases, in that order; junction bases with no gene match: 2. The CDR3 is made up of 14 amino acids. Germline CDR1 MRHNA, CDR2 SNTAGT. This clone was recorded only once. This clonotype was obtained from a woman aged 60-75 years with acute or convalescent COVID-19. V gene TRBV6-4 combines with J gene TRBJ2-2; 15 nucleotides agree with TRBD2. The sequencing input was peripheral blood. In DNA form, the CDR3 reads TGTGCCAGACGGACTAGCGGGGGGGCCGGGGAGCTGTTTTTT. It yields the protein CARRTSGGAGELFF.